A single sample is the source of the 26 T cell receptor beta chains below, sequenced in a study of cytomegalovirus exposure and HLA in healthy donors. PCR primers comprised 60 Vbeta and 13 Jbeta primers. Clones were read by immunoSEQ multiplex PCR, and TCRdb kept only the in-frame ones, dropping some. Altogether around 170,000 clones are present, 78% being singletons, with the ten largest covering 7%. The sequenced sample was PBMCs. Source of these receptors: a woman aged 40 to 50 in good health and CMV-seropositive.

The V and J genes are TRBV6-1 and TRBJ1-5; 8 nucleotides align to TRBD1. V lost 2 bases and J lost 5; bases outside the gene matches: 2. CDR1 and CDR2 from the germline V gene are MNHNS and SASEGT. This CDR3 contains 14 residues. The CDR3 reads CASSERQGHQPQHF. CDR3 DNA sequence: TGTGCCAGCAGTGAAAGACAGGGGCATCAGCCCCAGCATTTT.

The V gene is TRBV15, the J gene TRBJ2-2, with 7 bases lining up with TRBD1. The ends lost 3 bases at V and 4 bases at J; junction bases unmatched: 5. The CDR3 length is 15 residues. CDR1 is LNHNV and CDR2 is YYDKDF in the germline V gene (reference sequence). Written as DNA, the CDR3 is TGTGCCACCAGCAGGGGACAGCAAGGCACCGGGGAGCTGTTTTTT. This gives the protein CATSRGQQGTGELFF.

This chain links TRBV19 with TRBJ2-1; D is ambiguous. Trimming took off 5 bases at V and 2 bases at J, with 7 bases between the two ends. The CDR3 spans 13 residues. CDR1 and CDR2 (germline): LNHDA, SQIVND (reference sequence). The CDR3 DNA sequence: TGTGCCAGTAGTCCCTTTCCCTACAATGAGCAGTTCTTC. Encoded protein: CASSPFPYNEQFF.

This clone came up a few times. In nucleotides, the CDR3 is TGTGCCAGCAGCGTATCCACAGGGGTTGAAGCTTTCTTT. It specifies CASSVSTGVEAFF. The J gene is TRBJ1-1, the V gene TRBV9, with 7 bases matching TRBD1. Germline V lookup: CDR1 SGDLS, CDR2 YYNGEE. This CDR3 spans 13 amino acids. V shed 1 base and J 7 bases; nucleotides not matched to a gene: 4.

The chain uses TRBV29-1 and TRBJ2-1, with 7 bases that match TRBD1. Per the germline V gene, CDR1 is SQVTM and CDR2 is ANQGSEA. J was trimmed by 4 bases and V by 0 bases; bases with no gene match: 12. This CDR3 is 17 amino acids long. The CDR3 protein is CSVEETGRFFEYNEQFF. The CDR3 DNA follows: TGCAGCGTTGAAGAGACAGGGAGATTTTTTGAATACAATGAGCAGTTCTTC.

The chain uses TRBV7-6 and TRBJ1-1; D call uncertain. CDR1 is SGHVS, CDR2 FNYEAQ, per germline. V was clipped by 1 base and J by 1 base, with 4 bases between them. The CDR3 runs 13 residues. The CDR3 bases are TGTGCCAGCAGCTTAGGCAGGAACACTGAAGCTTTCTTT. Translation gives CASSLGRNTEAFF.

A single count supports this clone. Sequence at one end of the junction differs from germline and may be a read error. The chain links TRBV7-9 to TRBJ1-2, with 7 bases fitting TRBD1. The CDR3 contains 17 residues. The germline gives CDR1 SEHNR, CDR2 FQNEAQ (reference sequence). CDR3 loop: CSSSKAMAGGPNYGYTF. Here the CDR3 DNA reads TGTTCCAGCAGCAAAGCCATGGCAGGGGGACCTAACTATGGCTACACCTTC.

This chain connects TRBV6-1 to TRBJ1-2; TRBD1 is a possible D gene (5 bases). Germline V gene sequence: CDR1 MNHNS, CDR2 SASEGT. This CDR3 comprises 15 residues. Trimming took 0 bases from V and 3 from J, leaving 11 bases between them. The DNA for the CDR3 is TGTGCCAGCAGTGAAGCAAGACAGTACGACTATGGCTACACCTTC. The encoded protein is CASSEARQYDYGYTF.

This chain uses TRBV28 with TRBJ2-7, with TRBD2 as a possible D gene (6 bases). The CDR3 covers 15 residues. Germline CDR1 is MDHEN and CDR2 is SYDVKM. Between the trimmed V and J ends, which lost 5 bases and 7 bases, there was a span of 21 bases. The chain's CDR3 is CASSPWAGFQEEQYF. CDR3 nucleotides: TGTGCCAGCAGTCCATGGGCGGGGTTTCAAGAAGAGCAGTACTTC.

This rearrangement joins TRBV6-1 to TRBJ2-5; 11 bases map to TRBD2. CDR3 length equals 15 residues. V lost 2 bases, J lost 1 base, and 0 bases stayed unmatched. CDR1 MNHNS and CDR2 SASEGT come from the germline V gene. CDR3 in amino acids: CASSELAGGQETQYF. The DNA of the CDR3 is TGTGCCAGCAGTGAACTAGCGGGGGGCCAAGAGACCCAGTACTTC.

The chain couples TRBV29-1 to TRBJ2-3; 8 bases map to TRBD1. This CDR3 is built from 12 residues. V shed 5 bases, J shed 4 bases, and the junction held 2 bases outside the gene matches. Germline V gene data show CDR1 as SQVTM and CDR2 as ANQGSEA. The CDR3 nucleotides read TGCAGCGTTTTACAGGGGGCAGATACGCAGTATTTT. Its translation: CSVLQGADTQYF.

The chain employs TRBV6-1 and TRBJ1-2; D gene uncertain. The CDR3 is 15 amino acids. Trimming pared 0 bases from V and 2 bases from J, leaving 10 bases between. In germline, CDR1 is MNHNS, CDR2 SASEGT. The CDR3 DNA is TGTGCCAGCAGTGAAGCCGCGGGGTTGAACTATGGCTACACCTTC. Translated: CASSEAAGLNYGYTF.

Concerning this clone: Relative to the germline gene, one junction end is altered; a read error may explain this. This chain links TRBV6-1 with TRBJ2-4; 9 bases match TRBD2. The length of the CDR3 is 15 residues. Germline V lookup: CDR1 MNHNS, CDR2 SASEGT. CDR3 residues: CASSEGGTSRNSQYF. The CDR3 nucleotides are TGTGCCAGCAGTGAAGGGGGGACTAGCAGGAACAGTCAGTACTTC.

The chain joins TRBV6-1 to TRBJ1-4; D might be TRBD1 (6 bases). The germline V gene has CDR1 MNHNS and CDR2 SASEGT. The CDR3 covers 15 residues. Trimming left V 2 bases short and J 7 bases short, with 14 bases between. The CDR3 region has the DNA TGTGCCAGCAGTGAACCTCTGGGGGGGCGTGAAAAACTGTTTTTT. Amino acids: CASSEPLGGREKLFF.

The chain uses TRBV30 and TRBJ2-7, with D possibly being TRBD2 (5 bases). V lost 4 bases to trimming and J lost 6 bases, with 19 bases between them. The V gene's germline CDR1 is GTSNPN and CDR2 SVGIG (reference sequence). The CDR3 consists of 14 residues. The CDR3 loop is CAWMEVLPGSEQYF. The CDR3 DNA is TGTGCCTGGATGGAGGTCCTCCCGGGGTCCGAGCAGTACTTC.

V is TRBV6-6 and J is TRBJ1-2; D call uncertain. Trimming removed 7 bases at V and 4 bases at J, with 22 bases between. Looked up from germline, CDR1 is MNHNY and CDR2 is SVGAGI (reference sequence). The CDR3 has 16 amino acids. The chain's CDR3 is CASTPRSVGAFYGYTF. The CDR3 bases are TGTGCCAGCACCCCTAGGTCAGTGGGTGCCTTCTATGGCTACACCTTC.

In the case of this clone: At one boundary the junction diverges from the germline segment, which might be a read error. The rearrangement links TRBV20-1 to TRBJ2-5; no clear D gene. Per germline, CDR1 DFQATT and CDR2 SNEGSKA (reference sequence). The CDR3 totals 11 residues. For the CDR3, the DNA is TGCAGTGCTAGGCCTGAAGAGGCCCAGTACTTC. The encoded protein is CSARPEEAQYF.

This chain joins TRBV5-1 and TRBJ2-6, with D unclear. The CDR3 covers 15 residues. Germline values: CDR1 SGHRS, CDR2 YFSETQ. V was cut by 4 bases and J by 0 bases, with 8 bases left in between. The DNA of the CDR3 is TGCGCCAGCAGCCATGCGAGCTCTGGGGCCAACGTCCTGACTTTC. Translating it yields CASSHASSGANVLTF.

CDR3 nucleotides: TGCAGCGTTGTGGGCGGGGGGTTGGTCGAGCAGTACTTC. Its protein product is CSVVGGGLVEQYF. The chain is built from TRBV29-1 and TRBJ2-7, with 8 bases aligning to TRBD2. The germline V gene has CDR1 SQVTM and CDR2 ANQGSEA. The V and J ends lost 4 bases and 6 bases, in that order; junction bases with no gene match: 8. CDR3 length equals 13 residues.

The rearrangement uses TRBV5-1 and TRBJ2-3; D ambiguous. The germline V and J ends were trimmed by 1 base and 6 bases, with 6 bases remaining between them. CDR1 and CDR2 (germline): SGHRS, YFSETQ. This CDR3 has 12 amino acids. The CDR3 DNA sequence: TGCGCCAGCAGCTTGCCTTCCGATACGCAGTATTTT. Translated: CASSLPSDTQYF.

This chain links TRBV6-5 with TRBJ2-7; the D gene is possibly TRBD1 (7 bases). The CDR3 extends over 14 amino acids. Germline lookup yields CDR1 MNHEY and CDR2 SVGAGI. With 6 bases removed from V and 1 base from J, the gap between germline ends came to 13 bases. The CDR3 bases are TGTGCCAGCAGGTCGCGGGGACAGTCCTACGAGCAGTACTTC. Encoded protein: CASRSRGQSYEQYF.

The gene calls are TRBV30 and TRBJ1-1; 7 positions match TRBD1. J gave up 5 bases and V 5 bases, and 5 bases lay outside the gene matches. The CDR3 covers 12 residues. Germline-derived CDR1 and CDR2 are GTSNPN and SVGIG (reference sequence). In nucleotides, the CDR3 is TGTGCCTGGCTACAGGGGAGGACTGAAGCTTTCTTT. Translating gives CAWLQGRTEAFF.

This chain connects TRBV7-2 to TRBJ2-5; 11 bases are a match to TRBD2. In germline, CDR1 is SGHTA, CDR2 FQGNSA. CDR3 size: 14 residues. J gave up 7 bases and V 5 bases, and 6 bases lay outside the gene matches. CDR3 protein: CASSPRSGGGTQYF. The DNA of the CDR3 is TGTGCCAGCAGCCCCCGTAGCGGGGGGGGGACCCAGTACTTC. Drawing the rest from reference TRBV7-2 and TRBJ2-5, the complete variable domain is GAGVSQSPSNKVTEKGKDVELRCDPISGHTALYWYRQSLGQGLEFLIYFQGNSAPDKSGLPSDRFSAERTGGSVSTLTIQRTQQEDSAVYLCASSPRSGGGTQYFGPGTRLLVL.

V and J are TRBV11-2 and TRBJ2-1; 8 bases fit TRBD2. The germline CDR1 and CDR2 sequences are SGHAT and FQNNGV. After removal of 7 bases from V and 4 bases from J, the junction contained 6 bases not matched to a gene. The CDR3 consists of 14 residues. DNA of the CDR3: TGTGCCAGCACTGGGCGGGGGGTGTACAATGAGCAGTTCTTC. It specifies CASTGRGVYNEQFF.

The sample holds a few counts of this clone. This chain links TRBV5-4 with TRBJ2-5; D might be TRBD2 (5 bases). This CDR3 comprises 14 residues. The V and J ends lost 2 bases and 2 bases respectively, with 10 bases between them. The germline V gene encodes CDR1 SGHNT and CDR2 YYREEE (reference sequence). CDR3 nucleotide sequence: TGTGCCAGCAGCTTAGTCGGGGTGCAAGAGACCCAGTACTTC. It specifies CASSLVGVQETQYF.

The gene calls are TRBV5-4 and TRBJ2-2; 8 bases align to TRBD2. The CDR3 sequence is 17 residues long. Germline-derived CDR1 and CDR2 are SGHNT and YYREEE (reference sequence). V shed 0 bases, J shed 4 bases, and the junction held 8 bases outside the gene matches. As DNA, the CDR3 is TGTGCCAGCAGCTTGGCCGGGAGGGGGGACGGCACCGGGGAGCTGTTTTTT. As protein: CASSLAGRGDGTGELFF.